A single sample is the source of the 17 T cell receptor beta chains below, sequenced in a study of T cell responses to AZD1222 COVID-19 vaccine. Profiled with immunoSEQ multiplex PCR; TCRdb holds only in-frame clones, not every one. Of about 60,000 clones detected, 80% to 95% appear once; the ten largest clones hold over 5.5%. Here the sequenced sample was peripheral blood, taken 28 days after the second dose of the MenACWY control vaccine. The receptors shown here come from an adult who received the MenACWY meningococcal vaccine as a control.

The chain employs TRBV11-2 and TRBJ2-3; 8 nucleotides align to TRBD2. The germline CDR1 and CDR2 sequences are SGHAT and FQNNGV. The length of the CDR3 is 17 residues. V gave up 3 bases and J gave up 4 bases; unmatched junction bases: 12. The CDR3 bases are TGTGCCAGCAGCTTCACGGGAGGGCCTGTATTTGCAGATACGCAGTATTTT. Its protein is CASSFTGGPVFADTQYF.

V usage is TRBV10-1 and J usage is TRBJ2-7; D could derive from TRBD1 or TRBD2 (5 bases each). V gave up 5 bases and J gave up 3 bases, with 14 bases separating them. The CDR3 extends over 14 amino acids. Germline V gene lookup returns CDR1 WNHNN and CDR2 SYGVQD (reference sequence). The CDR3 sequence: CASSRDASSYEQYF. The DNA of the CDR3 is TGCGCCAGCAGTCGGGACGCCAGTAGCTACGAGCAGTACTTC.

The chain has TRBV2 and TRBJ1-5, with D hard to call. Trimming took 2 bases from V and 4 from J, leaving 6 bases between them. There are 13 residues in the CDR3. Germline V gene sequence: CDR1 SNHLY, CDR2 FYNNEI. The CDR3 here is CASSEYGNQPQHF. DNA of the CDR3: TGTGCCAGCAGTGAATACGGAAATCAGCCCCAGCATTTT.

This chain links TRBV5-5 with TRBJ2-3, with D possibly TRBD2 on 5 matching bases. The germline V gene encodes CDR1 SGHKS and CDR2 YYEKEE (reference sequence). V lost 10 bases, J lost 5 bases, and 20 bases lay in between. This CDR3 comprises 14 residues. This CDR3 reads CAVHGESDGDTQYF. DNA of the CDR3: TGTGCCGTACACGGGGAAAGCGATGGAGATACGCAGTATTTT.

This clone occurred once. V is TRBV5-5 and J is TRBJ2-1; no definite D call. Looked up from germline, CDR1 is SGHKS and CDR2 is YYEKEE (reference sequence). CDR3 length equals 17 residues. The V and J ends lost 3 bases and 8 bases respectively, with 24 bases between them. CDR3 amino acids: CASSSVLRAGTRHEQFF. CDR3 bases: TGTGCCAGCAGCTCCGTTCTAAGGGCAGGTACCCGGCATGAGCAGTTCTTC.

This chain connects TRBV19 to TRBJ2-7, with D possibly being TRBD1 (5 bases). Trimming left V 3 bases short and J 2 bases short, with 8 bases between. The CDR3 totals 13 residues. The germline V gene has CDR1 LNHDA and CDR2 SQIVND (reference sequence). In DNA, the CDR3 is TGTGCCAGTAGTATTAGACAGACCTACGAGCAGTACTTC. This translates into CASSIRQTYEQYF.

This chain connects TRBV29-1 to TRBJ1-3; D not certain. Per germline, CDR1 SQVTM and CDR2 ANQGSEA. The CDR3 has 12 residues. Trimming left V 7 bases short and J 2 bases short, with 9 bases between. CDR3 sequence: CSARVPGNTIYF. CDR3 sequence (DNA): TGCAGCGCGAGGGTTCCTGGAAACACCATATATTTT.

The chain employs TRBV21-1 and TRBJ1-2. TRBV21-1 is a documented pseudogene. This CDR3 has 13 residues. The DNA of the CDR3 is TGTGCCAGCAGGGACGGTAAGGACTATGGCTACACCTTC. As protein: CASRDGKDYGYTF.

The CDR3 loop is CSGQRPGGGYTF. The CDR3 DNA follows: TGCAGCGGCCAACGGCCAGGCGGGGGCTACACCTTC. The chain couples TRBV29-1 to TRBJ1-2; D gene ambiguous. The germline V gene encodes CDR1 SQVTM and CDR2 ANQGSEA. Trimming left V 7 bases short and J 8 bases short, with 17 bases between. The CDR3 has 12 residues.

CDR3 region: CAWKYRTGGSYNEQFF. Written as DNA, the CDR3 is TGTGCCTGGAAGTATCGGACAGGGGGCTCCTACAATGAGCAGTTCTTC. The rearrangement joins TRBV30 to TRBJ2-1; 10 nucleotides line up with TRBD1. The CDR3 runs to 16 residues. Germline-derived CDR1 and CDR2 are GTSNPN and SVGIG (reference sequence). V was pared by 4 bases and J by 0 bases, with 6 bases of the junction left unmatched.

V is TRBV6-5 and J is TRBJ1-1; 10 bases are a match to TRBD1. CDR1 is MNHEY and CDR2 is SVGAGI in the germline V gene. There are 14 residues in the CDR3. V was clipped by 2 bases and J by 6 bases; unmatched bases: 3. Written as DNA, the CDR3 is TGTGCCAGCAGTTACCGACAGGGGGCCGCTGAAGCTTTCTTT. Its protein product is CASSYRQGAAEAFF.

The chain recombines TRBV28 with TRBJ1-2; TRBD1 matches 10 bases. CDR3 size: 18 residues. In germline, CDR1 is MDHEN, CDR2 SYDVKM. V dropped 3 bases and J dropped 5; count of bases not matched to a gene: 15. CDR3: CASSFFSPPSGQGYGYTF. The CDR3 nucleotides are TGTGCCAGCAGTTTTTTTTCCCCCCCCTCGGGACAGGGGTATGGCTACACCTTC.

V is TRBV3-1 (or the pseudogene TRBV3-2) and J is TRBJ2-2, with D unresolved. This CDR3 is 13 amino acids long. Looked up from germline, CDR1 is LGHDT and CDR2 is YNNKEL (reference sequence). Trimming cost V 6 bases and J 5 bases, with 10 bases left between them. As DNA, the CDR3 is TGTGCCAGCAGTTCAGACTTTACCGGGGAGCTGTTTTTT. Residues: CASSSDFTGELFF.

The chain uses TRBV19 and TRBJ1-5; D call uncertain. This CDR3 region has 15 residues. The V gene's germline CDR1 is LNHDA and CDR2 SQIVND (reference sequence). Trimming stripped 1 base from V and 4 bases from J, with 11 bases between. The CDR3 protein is CASSIAAVANQPQHF. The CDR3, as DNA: TGTGCCAGTAGTATAGCGGCGGTAGCTAATCAGCCCCAGCATTTT. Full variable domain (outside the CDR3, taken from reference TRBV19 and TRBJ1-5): DGGITQSPKYLFRKEGQNVTLSCEQNLNHDAMYWYRQDPGQGLRLIYYSQIVNDFQKGDIAEGYSVSREKKESFPLTVTSAQKNPTAFYLCASSIAAVANQPQHFGDGTRLSIL.

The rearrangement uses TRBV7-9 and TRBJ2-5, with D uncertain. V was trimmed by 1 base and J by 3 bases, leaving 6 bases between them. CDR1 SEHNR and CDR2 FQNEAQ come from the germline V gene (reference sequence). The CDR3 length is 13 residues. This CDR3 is CASSLGFKETQYF. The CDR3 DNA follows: TGTGCCAGCAGCTTAGGGTTCAAAGAGACCCAGTACTTC.

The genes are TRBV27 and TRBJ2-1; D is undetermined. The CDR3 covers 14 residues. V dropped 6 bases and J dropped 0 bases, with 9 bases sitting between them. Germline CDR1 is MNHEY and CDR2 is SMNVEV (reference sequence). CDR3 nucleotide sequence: TGTGCCAGCAGAGATTATAGCTCCTACAATGAGCAGTTCTTC. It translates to CASRDYSSYNEQFF.

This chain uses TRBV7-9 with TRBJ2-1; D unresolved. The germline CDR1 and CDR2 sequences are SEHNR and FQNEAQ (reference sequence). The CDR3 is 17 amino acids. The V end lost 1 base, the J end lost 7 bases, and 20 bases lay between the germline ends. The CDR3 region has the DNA TGTGCCAGCAGCTTAGAATTTCGGACGGAAGGGTTTAATGAGCAGTTCTTC. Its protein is CASSLEFRTEGFNEQFF.